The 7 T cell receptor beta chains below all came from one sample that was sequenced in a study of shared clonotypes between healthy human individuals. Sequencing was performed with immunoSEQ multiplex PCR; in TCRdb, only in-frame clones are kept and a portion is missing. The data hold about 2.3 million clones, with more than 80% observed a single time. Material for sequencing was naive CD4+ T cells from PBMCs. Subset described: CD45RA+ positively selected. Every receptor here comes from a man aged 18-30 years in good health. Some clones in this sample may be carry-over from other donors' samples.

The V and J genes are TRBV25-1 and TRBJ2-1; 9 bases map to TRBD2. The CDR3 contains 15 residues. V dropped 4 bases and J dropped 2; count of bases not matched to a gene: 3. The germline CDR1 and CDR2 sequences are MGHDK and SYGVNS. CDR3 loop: CASSGAGGPYNEQFF. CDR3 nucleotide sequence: TGTGCCAGCAGTGGGGCGGGAGGGCCCTACAATGAGCAGTTCTTC.

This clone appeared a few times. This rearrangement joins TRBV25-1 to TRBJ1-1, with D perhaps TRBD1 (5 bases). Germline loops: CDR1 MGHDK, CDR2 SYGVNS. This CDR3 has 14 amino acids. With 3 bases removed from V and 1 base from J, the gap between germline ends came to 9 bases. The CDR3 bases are TGTGCCAGCAGTGATGCGGGGCGGAACACTGAAGCTTTCTTT. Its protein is CASSDAGRNTEAFF.

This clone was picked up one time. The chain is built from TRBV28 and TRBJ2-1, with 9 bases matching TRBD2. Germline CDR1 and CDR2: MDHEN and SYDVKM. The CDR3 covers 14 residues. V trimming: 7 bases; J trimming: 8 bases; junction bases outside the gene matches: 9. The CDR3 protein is CASMAGGKLDEQFF. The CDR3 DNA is TGTGCCAGCATGGCGGGAGGGAAGTTGGATGAGCAGTTCTTC.

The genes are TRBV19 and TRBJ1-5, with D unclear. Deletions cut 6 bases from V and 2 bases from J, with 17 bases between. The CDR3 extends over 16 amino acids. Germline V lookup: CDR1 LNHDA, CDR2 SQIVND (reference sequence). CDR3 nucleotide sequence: TGTGCCAGTAGAAAACAACCGGCGGAAGGCAATCAGCCCCAGCATTTT. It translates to CASRKQPAEGNQPQHF.

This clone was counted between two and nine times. Here the CDR3 DNA reads TGTGCCAGCAGTCCACAGGCTTACAATCAGCCCCAGCATTTT. Translation gives CASSPQAYNQPQHF. The gene calls are TRBV28 and TRBJ1-5, with a weak D call TRBD1 (5 bases). Trimming stripped 5 bases from V and 3 bases from J, with 11 bases between. Germline V lookup: CDR1 MDHEN, CDR2 SYDVKM. CDR3 length equals 14 residues.

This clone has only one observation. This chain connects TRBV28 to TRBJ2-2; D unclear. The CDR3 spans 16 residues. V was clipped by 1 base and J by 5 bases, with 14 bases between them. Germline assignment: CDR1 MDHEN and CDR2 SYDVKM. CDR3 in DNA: TGTGCCAGCAGTTTATTTAGGCTAGGCAATACCGGGGAGCTGTTTTTT. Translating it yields CASSLFRLGNTGELFF. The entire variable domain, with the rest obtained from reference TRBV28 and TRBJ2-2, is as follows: DVKVTQSSRYLVKRTGEKVFLECVQDMDHENMFWYRQDPGLGLRLIYFSYDVKMKEKGDIPEGYSVSREKKERFSLILESASTNQTSMYLCASSLFRLGNTGELFFGEGSRLTVL.

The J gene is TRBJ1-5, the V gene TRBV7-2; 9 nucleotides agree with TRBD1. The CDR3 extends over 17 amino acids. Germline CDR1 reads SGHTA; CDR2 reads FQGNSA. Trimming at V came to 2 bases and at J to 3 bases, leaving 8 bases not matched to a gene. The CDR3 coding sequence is TGTGCCAGCAGCTTAATGAGTGGGACAGGGACCAATCAGCCCCAGCATTTT. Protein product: CASSLMSGTGTNQPQHF.